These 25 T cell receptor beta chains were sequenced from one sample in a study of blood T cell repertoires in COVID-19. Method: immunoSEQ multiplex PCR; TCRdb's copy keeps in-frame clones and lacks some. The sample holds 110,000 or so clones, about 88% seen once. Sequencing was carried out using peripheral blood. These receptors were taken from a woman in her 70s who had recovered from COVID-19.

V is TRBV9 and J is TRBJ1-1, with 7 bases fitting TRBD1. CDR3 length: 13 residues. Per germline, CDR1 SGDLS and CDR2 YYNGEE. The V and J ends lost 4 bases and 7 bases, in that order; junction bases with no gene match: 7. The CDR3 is CASSPRGDSEAFF. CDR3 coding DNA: TGTGCCAGCAGCCCGAGGGGGGACAGTGAAGCTTTCTTT.

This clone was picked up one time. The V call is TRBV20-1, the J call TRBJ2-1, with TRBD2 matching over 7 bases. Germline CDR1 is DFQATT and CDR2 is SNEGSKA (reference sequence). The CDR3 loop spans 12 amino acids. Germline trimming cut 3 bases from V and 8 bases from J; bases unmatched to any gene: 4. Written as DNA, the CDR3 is TGCAGTGCTAGTGGCGGGAGCTATGAGCAGTTCTTC. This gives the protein CSASGGSYEQFF.

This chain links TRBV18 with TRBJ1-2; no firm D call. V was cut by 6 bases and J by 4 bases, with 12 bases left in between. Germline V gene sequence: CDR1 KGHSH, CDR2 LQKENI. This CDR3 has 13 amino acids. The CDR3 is CASSQRGGYGYTF. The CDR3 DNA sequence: TGTGCCAGCTCCCAACGCGGAGGCTATGGCTACACCTTC.

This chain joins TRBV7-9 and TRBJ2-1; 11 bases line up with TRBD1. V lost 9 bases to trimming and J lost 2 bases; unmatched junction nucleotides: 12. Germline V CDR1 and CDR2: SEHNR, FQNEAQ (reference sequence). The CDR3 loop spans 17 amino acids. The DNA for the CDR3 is TGTGCCAGACTGGACAGGGGGCTGGTCGGCACCTACAATGAGCAGTTCTTC. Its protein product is CARLDRGLVGTYNEQFF. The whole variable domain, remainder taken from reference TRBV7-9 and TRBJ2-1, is DTGVSQNPRHKITKRGQNVTFRCDPISEHNRLYWYRQTLGQGPEFLTYFQNEAQLEKSRLLSDRFSAERPKGSFSTLEIQRTEQGDSAMYLCARLDRGLVGTYNEQFFGPGTRLTVL.

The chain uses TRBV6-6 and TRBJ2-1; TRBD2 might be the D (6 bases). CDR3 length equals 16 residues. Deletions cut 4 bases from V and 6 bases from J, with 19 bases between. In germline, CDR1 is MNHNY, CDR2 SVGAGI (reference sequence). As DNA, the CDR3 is TGTGCCAGCAGTTTCGACCCCGGGACTGCTTCCAATGAGCAGTTCTTC. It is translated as CASSFDPGTASNEQFF.

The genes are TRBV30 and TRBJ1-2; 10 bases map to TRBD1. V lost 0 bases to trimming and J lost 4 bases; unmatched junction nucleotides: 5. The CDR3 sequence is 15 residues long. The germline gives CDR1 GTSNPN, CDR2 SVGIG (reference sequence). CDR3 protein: CAWSVPGQGIYGYTF. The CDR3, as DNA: TGTGCCTGGAGTGTACCGGGACAGGGGATCTATGGCTACACCTTC. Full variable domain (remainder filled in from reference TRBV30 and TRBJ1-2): SQTIHQWPATLVQPVGSPLSLECTVEGTSNPNLYWYRQAAGRGLQLLFYSVGIGQISSEVPQNLSASRPQDRQFILSSKKLLLSDSGFYLCAWSVPGQGIYGYTFGSGTRLTVV.

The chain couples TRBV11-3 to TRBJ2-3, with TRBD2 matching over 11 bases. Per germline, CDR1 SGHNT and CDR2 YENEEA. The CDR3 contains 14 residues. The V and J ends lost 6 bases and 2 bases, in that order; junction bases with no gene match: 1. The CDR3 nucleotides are TGTGCCAGCAGTAGCGGGGGGGCCACAGATACGCAGTATTTT. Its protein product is CASSSGGATDTQYF.

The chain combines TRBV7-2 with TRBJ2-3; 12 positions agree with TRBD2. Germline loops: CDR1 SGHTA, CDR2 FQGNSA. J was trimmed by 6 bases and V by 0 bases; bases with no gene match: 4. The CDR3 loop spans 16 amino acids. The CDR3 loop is CASSLAGLAGDDTQYF. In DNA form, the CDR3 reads TGTGCCAGCAGCTTAGCGGGACTAGCGGGCGATGATACGCAGTATTTT. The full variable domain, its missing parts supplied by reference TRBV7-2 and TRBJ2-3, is GAGVSQSPSNKVTEKGKDVELRCDPISGHTALYWYRQSLGQGLEFLIYFQGNSAPDKSGLPSDRFSAERTGGSVSTLTIQRTQQEDSAVYLCASSLAGLAGDDTQYFGPGTRLTVL.

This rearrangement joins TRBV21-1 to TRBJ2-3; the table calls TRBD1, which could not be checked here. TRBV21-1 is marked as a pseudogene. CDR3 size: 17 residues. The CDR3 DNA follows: TGTGCCACAAAGAAGCCCAGGGGCCGATACCTTAGGCATACGCAGTATTTT. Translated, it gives CATKKPRGRYLRHTQYF.

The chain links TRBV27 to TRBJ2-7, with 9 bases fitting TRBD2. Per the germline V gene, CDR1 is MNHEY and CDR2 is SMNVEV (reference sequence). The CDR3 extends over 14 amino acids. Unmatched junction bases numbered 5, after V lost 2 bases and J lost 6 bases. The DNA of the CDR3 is TGTGCCAGCAGTTTAGGTAGCGGGGGTTTCGAGCAGTACTTC. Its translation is CASSLGSGGFEQYF.

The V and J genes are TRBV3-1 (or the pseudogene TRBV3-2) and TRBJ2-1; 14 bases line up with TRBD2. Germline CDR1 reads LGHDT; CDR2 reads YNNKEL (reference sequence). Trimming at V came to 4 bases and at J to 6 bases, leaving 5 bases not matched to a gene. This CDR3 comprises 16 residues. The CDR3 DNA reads TGTGCCAGCAGCCCCAGGACTAGCGGGGGGAGCAATGAGCAGTTCTTC. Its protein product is CASSPRTSGGSNEQFF.

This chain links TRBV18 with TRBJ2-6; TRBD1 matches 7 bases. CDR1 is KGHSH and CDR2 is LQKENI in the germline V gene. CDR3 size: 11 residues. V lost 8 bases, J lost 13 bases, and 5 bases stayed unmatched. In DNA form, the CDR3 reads TGTGCCAGCACAGGGGATTCTGTCCTGACTTTC. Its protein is CASTGDSVLTF.

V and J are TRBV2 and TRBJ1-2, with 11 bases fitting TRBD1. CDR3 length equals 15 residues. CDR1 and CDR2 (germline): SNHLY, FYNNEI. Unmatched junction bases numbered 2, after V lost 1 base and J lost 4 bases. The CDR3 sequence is CASSEGGQGVYGYTF. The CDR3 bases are TGTGCCAGCAGTGAAGGGGGACAGGGGGTCTATGGCTACACCTTC.

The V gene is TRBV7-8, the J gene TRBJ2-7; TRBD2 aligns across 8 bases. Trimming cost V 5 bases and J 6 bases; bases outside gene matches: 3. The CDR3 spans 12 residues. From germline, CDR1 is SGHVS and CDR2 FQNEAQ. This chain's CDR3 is CASSPTSVEQYF. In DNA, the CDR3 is TGTGCCAGCAGCCCGACTAGCGTCGAGCAGTACTTC.

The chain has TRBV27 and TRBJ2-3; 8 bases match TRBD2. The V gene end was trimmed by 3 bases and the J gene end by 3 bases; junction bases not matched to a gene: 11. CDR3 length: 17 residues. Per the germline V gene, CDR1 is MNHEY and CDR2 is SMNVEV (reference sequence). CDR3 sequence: CASSFSQWSGGTDTQYF. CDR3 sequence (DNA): TGTGCCAGCAGTTTCTCCCAATGGAGCGGGGGTACAGATACGCAGTATTTT.

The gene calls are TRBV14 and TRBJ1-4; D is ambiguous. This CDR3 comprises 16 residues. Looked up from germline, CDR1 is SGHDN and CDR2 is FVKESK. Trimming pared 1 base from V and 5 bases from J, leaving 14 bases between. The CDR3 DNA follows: TGTGCCAGCAGCCAAGGAAAAAGCACGGTAAATGAAAAACTGTTTTTT. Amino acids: CASSQGKSTVNEKLFF.

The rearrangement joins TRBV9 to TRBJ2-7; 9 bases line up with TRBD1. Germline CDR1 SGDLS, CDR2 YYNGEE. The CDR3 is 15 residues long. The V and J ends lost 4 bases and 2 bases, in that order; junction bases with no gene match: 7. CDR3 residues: CASSFGGTGPYEQYF. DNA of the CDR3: TGTGCCAGCAGCTTCGGGGGGACAGGGCCCTACGAGCAGTACTTC.

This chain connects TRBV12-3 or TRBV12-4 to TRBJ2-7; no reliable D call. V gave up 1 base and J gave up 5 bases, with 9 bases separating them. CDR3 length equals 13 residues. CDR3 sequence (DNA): TGTGCCAGCAGTTTAGACAGAAGCCACGAGCAGTACTTC. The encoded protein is CASSLDRSHEQYF.

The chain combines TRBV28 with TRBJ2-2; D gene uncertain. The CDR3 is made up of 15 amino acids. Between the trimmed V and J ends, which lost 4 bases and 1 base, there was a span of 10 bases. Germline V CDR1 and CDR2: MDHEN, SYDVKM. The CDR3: CASSWPWLNTGELFF. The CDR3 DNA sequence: TGTGCCAGCAGTTGGCCCTGGCTGAACACCGGGGAGCTGTTTTTT.

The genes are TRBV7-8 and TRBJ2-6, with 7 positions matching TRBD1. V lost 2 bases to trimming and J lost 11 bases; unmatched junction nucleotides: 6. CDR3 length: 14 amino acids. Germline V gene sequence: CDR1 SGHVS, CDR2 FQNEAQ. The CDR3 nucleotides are TGTGCCAGCAGCTTAATGACAGGGATCGACGTCCTGACTTTC. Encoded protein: CASSLMTGIDVLTF. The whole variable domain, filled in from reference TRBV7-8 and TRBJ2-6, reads GAGVSQSPRYKVAKRGQDVALRCDPISGHVSLFWYQQALGQGPEFLTYFQNEAQLDKSGLPSDRFFAERPEGSVSTLKIQRTQQEDSAVYLCASSLMTGIDVLTFGAGSRLTVL.

The CDR3 loop reads CASIQDRGSPLHF. The DNA for the CDR3 is TGTGCCAGCATCCAGGACAGGGGTTCACCCCTCCACTTT. The rearrangement links TRBV28 to TRBJ1-6; 9 positions agree with TRBD1. Trimming took 7 bases from V and 9 from J; bases not matched to a gene: 4. The CDR3 length is 13 residues. Germline V gene lookup returns CDR1 MDHEN and CDR2 SYDVKM.

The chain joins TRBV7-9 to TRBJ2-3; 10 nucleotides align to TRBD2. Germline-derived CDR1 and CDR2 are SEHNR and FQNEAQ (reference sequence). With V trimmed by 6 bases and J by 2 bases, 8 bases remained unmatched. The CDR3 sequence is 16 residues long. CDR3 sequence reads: CASRPGTSAATDTQYF. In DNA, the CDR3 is TGTGCCAGCAGACCTGGGACTAGCGCCGCCACAGATACGCAGTATTTT.

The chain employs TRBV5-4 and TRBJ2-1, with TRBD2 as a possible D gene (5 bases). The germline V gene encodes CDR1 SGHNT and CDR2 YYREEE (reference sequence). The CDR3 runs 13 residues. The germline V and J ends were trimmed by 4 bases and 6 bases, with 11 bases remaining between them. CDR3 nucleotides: TGTGCCAGCAGCGGAGGATCGCTCAATGAGCAGTTCTTC. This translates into CASSGGSLNEQFF.

This chain's CDR3 is CASSYSGTAMNTEAFF. DNA of the CDR3: TGTGCCAGCAGTTACTCGGGGACAGCCATGAACACTGAAGCTTTCTTT. This chain links TRBV6-2 or TRBV6-3 with TRBJ1-1, with 7 bases that match TRBD1. This CDR3 has 16 residues. The germline gives CDR1 MNHEY, CDR2 SVGEGT. V trimming: 0 bases; J trimming: 0 bases; junction bases outside the gene matches: 4.

The CDR3, as DNA: TGTGCCAGCAGTCGCCGGACTAGGCCCGGCTACACCTTC. Its protein is CASSRRTRPGYTF. The chain links TRBV12-3 or TRBV12-4 to TRBJ1-2; D is ambiguous. This CDR3 is 13 amino acids long. The germline V and J ends were trimmed by 5 bases and 8 bases, with 15 bases remaining between them.